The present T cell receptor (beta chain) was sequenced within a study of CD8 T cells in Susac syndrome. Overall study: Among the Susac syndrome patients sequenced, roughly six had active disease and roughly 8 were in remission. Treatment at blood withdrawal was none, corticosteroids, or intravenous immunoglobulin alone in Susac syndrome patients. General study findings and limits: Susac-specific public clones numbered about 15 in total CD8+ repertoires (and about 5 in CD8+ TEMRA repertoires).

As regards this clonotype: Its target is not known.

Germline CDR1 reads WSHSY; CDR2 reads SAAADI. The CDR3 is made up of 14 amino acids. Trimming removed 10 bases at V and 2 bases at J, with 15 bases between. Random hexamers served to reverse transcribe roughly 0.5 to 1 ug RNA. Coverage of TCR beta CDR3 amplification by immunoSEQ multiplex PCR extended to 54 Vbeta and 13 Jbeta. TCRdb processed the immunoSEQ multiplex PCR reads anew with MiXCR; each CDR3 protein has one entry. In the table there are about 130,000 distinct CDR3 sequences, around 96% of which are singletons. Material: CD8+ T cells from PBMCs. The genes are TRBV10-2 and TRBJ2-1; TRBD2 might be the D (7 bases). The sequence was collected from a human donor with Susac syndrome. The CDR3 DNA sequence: TGCGCCACCCGAGGGGGGGACGCCTACAATGAGCAGTTCTTC. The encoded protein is CATRGGDAYNEQFF.